What follows are 31 T cell receptor beta chains derived from one specimen sequenced in a study of blood T cells in healthy people across ages. The use of a sample-barcoded 5' primer and a J-beta primer mix characterized a second PCR of 7 to 11 cycles. Each CDR3 protein is one row after TCRdb ran MiXCR on the 5' RACE reads. Of about 930,000 distinct CDR3 sequences listed, about 29% are singletons. The same data also contributed to another study, on T cells of mothers and their children.

The sequenced sample was blood. The receptors come from a woman aged 35 to 49 in good health.

This clonotype was observed at least ten times. The chain employs TRBV9 and TRBJ1-4; no firm D call. Germline CDR1 SGDLS, CDR2 YYNGEE. Trimming shortened V by 0 bases and J by 0 bases, and 9 bases separated the two germline ends. The CDR3 runs to 16 residues. CDR3 coding DNA: TGTGCCAGCAGCGTAGGGAGGAGGACAACTAATGAAAAACTGTTTTTT. Translated, it gives CASSVGRRTTNEKLFF.

CDR3 DNA sequence: TGTGCCAGCAGTTTGAAGGGACAGGGCAATCAGCCCCAGCATTTT. The encoded protein is CASSLKGQGNQPQHF. The chain uses TRBV12-3 or TRBV12-4 and TRBJ1-5, with 8 bases lining up with TRBD1. This CDR3 contains 15 residues. V dropped 3 bases and J dropped 2; count of bases not matched to a gene: 3.

This chain connects TRBV7-2 to TRBJ2-1; 11 bases are shared with TRBD2. In germline, CDR1 is SGHTA, CDR2 FQGNSA. The CDR3 spans 17 residues. V was clipped by 2 bases and J by 8 bases; unmatched bases: 11. The CDR3 bases are TGTGCCAGCAGCTTATGGGTTAGCGGGGGGGCTAGGGATGAGCAGTTCTTC. This translates into CASSLWVSGGARDEQFF.

This clonotype has a handful of counts. The chain carries TRBV7-8 and TRBJ1-2; weak D call: TRBD1 (5 bases). CDR1 is SGHVS, CDR2 FQNEAQ, per germline. V dropped 5 bases and J dropped 3 bases, with 22 bases sitting between them. This CDR3 is built from 17 residues. CDR3 protein: CASSATSGAFGDYGYTF. The CDR3 coding sequence is TGTGCCAGCAGCGCGACCTCCGGGGCCTTCGGGGACTATGGCTACACCTTC.

In its sample, this clonotype was seen once. The V call is TRBV18, the J call TRBJ2-7, with 10 bases that match TRBD1. Per germline, CDR1 KGHSH and CDR2 LQKENI. The CDR3 runs 18 residues. With 3 bases clipped from V and 3 bases from J, the junction kept 14 bases outside the gene matches. The CDR3 DNA sequence: TGTGCCAGCTCACCCGGTCCATTGGGGGACAGGGGACTCTACGAGCAGTACTTC. Translated, it gives CASSPGPLGDRGLYEQYF.

This clonotype has just a few counts. The rearrangement links TRBV29-1 to TRBJ1-1; no definite D call. Germline V gene lookup returns CDR1 SQVTM and CDR2 ANQGSEA. Trimming took off 3 bases at V and 0 bases at J, with 14 bases between the two ends. The CDR3 has 15 residues. The CDR3 loop reads CSVDGTTNMNTEAFF. The DNA of the CDR3 is TGCAGCGTTGATGGCACAACTAACATGAACACTGAAGCTTTCTTT.

This clonotype has only a few counts. The chain employs TRBV7-6 and TRBJ2-1; 10 nucleotides match TRBD2. Per germline, CDR1 SGHVS and CDR2 FNYEAQ. With 2 bases clipped from V and 7 bases from J, the junction kept 17 bases outside the gene matches. This CDR3 spans 19 amino acids. CDR3 protein: CASSLSGRLEGLARNEQFF. The CDR3 nucleotides are TGTGCCAGCAGCTTAAGTGGGAGGTTAGAGGGACTAGCGAGAAATGAGCAGTTCTTC.

The chain links TRBV4-1 to TRBJ1-1; D is possibly TRBD1 (6 bases). The CDR3 has 18 amino acids. The germline V gene encodes CDR1 MGHRA and CDR2 YSYEKL. Trimming removed 2 bases at V and 0 bases at J, with 19 bases between. DNA for the CDR3: TGCGCCAGCAGCCAAACAGGGTCGCTCTACGGTATGAACACTGAAGCTTTCTTT. As protein: CASSQTGSLYGMNTEAFF.

This clonotype was recorded at least ten times. The genes are TRBV20-1 and TRBJ2-5, with 8 bases that match TRBD2. Trimming removed 5 bases from V and 2 bases from J; junction bases left unmatched: 13. The CDR3 length is 16 residues. Per the germline V gene, CDR1 is DFQATT and CDR2 is SNEGSKA (reference sequence). Here the CDR3 reads CSAAPVTSGDQETQYF. DNA of the CDR3: TGCAGTGCTGCTCCGGTAACTAGCGGTGATCAAGAGACCCAGTACTTC.

This clonotype showed up just a few times. V usage is TRBV12-3 or TRBV12-4 and J usage is TRBJ1-1; the D gene is possibly TRBD1 (6 bases). The CDR3 is 13 amino acids. V was clipped by 7 bases and J by 1 base, with 10 bases between them. The CDR3 reads CASNGQPNTEAFF. The CDR3 DNA sequence: TGTGCCAGCAATGGACAGCCGAACACTGAAGCTTTCTTT.

J is TRBJ1-1 and V is TRBV5-1; no clear D gene. The CDR3 covers 16 residues. Germline V gene sequence: CDR1 SGHRS, CDR2 YFSETQ. V shed 0 bases and J shed 0 bases, with 12 bases lying between them. CDR3: CASSLGVGGMNTEAFF. The CDR3 bases are TGCGCCAGCAGCTTGGGAGTGGGCGGGATGAACACTGAAGCTTTCTTT.

The chain carries TRBV28 and TRBJ1-1; the D gene is possibly TRBD1 (5 bases). The ends were cut back, 4 bases at V and 1 base at J, with 10 bases in the middle. The CDR3 has 14 residues. Germline CDR1 reads MDHEN; CDR2 reads SYDVKM. The CDR3 sequence: CASSSYTGNTEAFF. The CDR3 DNA is TGTGCCAGCAGTTCCTACACAGGGAACACTGAAGCTTTCTTT.

The V call is TRBV28, the J call TRBJ1-2; D is unclear. V was trimmed by 6 bases and J by 4 bases, leaving 9 bases between them. Germline assignment: CDR1 MDHEN and CDR2 SYDVKM. The CDR3 is made up of 12 amino acids. CDR3 protein: CASSDRSYGYTF. In nucleotides, the CDR3 is TGTGCCAGCAGCGACCGCTCCTATGGCTACACCTTC.

The chain carries TRBV19 and TRBJ2-2; D is ambiguous. This CDR3 region has 13 residues. V lost 1 base, J lost 5 bases, and 5 bases lay in between. The germline V gene encodes CDR1 LNHDA and CDR2 SQIVND (reference sequence). CDR3 sequence: CASSIGGTGELFF. CDR3 nucleotide sequence: TGTGCCAGTAGTATAGGGGGAACCGGGGAGCTGTTTTTT.

This clonotype was detected ten times or more. The V call is TRBV4-2, the J call TRBJ2-6; D is perhaps TRBD1 (5 bases). V was clipped by 1 base and J by 2 bases, with 6 bases between them. This CDR3 spans 15 amino acids. Germline CDR1 reads LGHNA; CDR2 reads YNFKEQ. The CDR3 DNA reads TGTGCCAGCAGCCAAGCAGGGACTGGGGCCAACGTCCTGACTTTC. Its protein is CASSQAGTGANVLTF.

As for this clonotype: No DNA is shown, since the ends of the CDR3 on it are uncertain; the CDR3 is the one TCRdb lists. The CDR3 spells CASSFYICSARQGVPSYNEQFF. This chain joins TRBV11-2 and TRBJ2-1; the D segment call TRBD1 is taken from the table without a DNA check. CDR1 and CDR2 from the germline V gene are SGHAT and FQNNGV. The CDR3 has 22 residues if both end residues are counted.

This chain connects TRBV6-4 to TRBJ2-6; D is ambiguous. Germline lookup yields CDR1 MRHNA and CDR2 SNTAGT. Trimming took off 2 bases at V and 18 bases at J, with 2 bases between the two ends. The CDR3 contains 8 residues. The CDR3: CASSDGTF. The CDR3 DNA is TGTGCCAGCAGTGACGGGACTTTC.

The chain links TRBV20-1 to TRBJ1-5; TRBD1 might be the D (5 bases). Germline V gives CDR1 DFQATT, CDR2 SNEGSKA (reference sequence). Trimming removed 3 bases from V and 2 bases from J, with 8 bases in between. The CDR3 covers 13 residues. The CDR3 protein is CSASWGGNQPQHF. The CDR3 nucleotides read TGCAGTGCTAGCTGGGGGGGCAATCAGCCCCAGCATTTT.

V is TRBV10-3 and J is TRBJ1-6; D call uncertain. The CDR3 sequence is 13 residues long. V was clipped by 0 bases and J by 7 bases, with 4 bases between them. CDR1 and CDR2 from the germline V gene are ENHRY and SYGVKD. CDR3 sequence reads: CAISESRNSPLHF. The DNA for the CDR3 is TGTGCCATCAGTGAGTCAAGGAATTCACCCCTCCACTTT.

The chain links TRBV29-1 to TRBJ1-1; D not resolved. From germline, CDR1 is SQVTM and CDR2 ANQGSEA. The CDR3 is 16 amino acids. V lost 0 bases, J lost 1 base, and 15 bases lay in between. The DNA of the CDR3 is TGCAGCGTTGAAGACAGCAGTATAGGTGAGAACACTGAAGCTTTCTTT. It is translated as CSVEDSSIGENTEAFF.

This sequence joins TRBV7-2 and TRBJ2-1; weak D call: TRBD1 (6 bases). The CDR3 sequence is 14 residues long. Trimming stripped 4 bases from V and 10 bases from J, with 17 bases between. Germline V lookup: CDR1 SGHTA, CDR2 FQGNSA. DNA for the CDR3: TGTGCCAGCAGCTCCAAGCTACATACAGGGGAGCAGTTCTTC. Its protein product is CASSSKLHTGEQFF.

This clonotype was found a few times. One end of the junction fails to match germline, which may point to a read error. This chain connects TRBV3-1 to TRBJ1-2, with D hard to call. CDR1 is LGHDT and CDR2 is YNNKEL in the germline V gene (reference sequence). CDR3 length: 16 residues. The CDR3 loop reads CASSQGGDPSNSGYTF. In DNA form, the CDR3 reads TGTGCCAGCAGCCAGGGCGGGGATCCCTCTAACTCTGGCTACACCTTC.

This clonotype was counted a few times. V usage is TRBV7-2 and J usage is TRBJ1-1, with no clear D. Looked up from germline, CDR1 is SGHTA and CDR2 is FQGNSA. Trimming took off 1 base at V and 1 base at J, with 16 bases between the two ends. CDR3 length: 17 amino acids. CDR3 in amino acids: CASSLEVLRASNTEAFF. The CDR3 DNA reads TGTGCCAGCAGCTTAGAGGTGTTGAGAGCCTCGAACACTGAAGCTTTCTTT.

This rearrangement joins TRBV19 to TRBJ2-2; 10 nucleotides align to TRBD2. Germline V gene data show CDR1 as LNHDA and CDR2 as SQIVND (reference sequence). The CDR3 has 18 amino acids. V shed 3 bases and J 2 bases; nucleotides not matched to a gene: 9. The CDR3 here is CASSIPTSGALNTGELFF. The DNA for the CDR3 is TGTGCCAGTAGTATTCCCACTAGCGGGGCCCTAAACACCGGGGAGCTGTTTTTT.

This clonotype was recorded at least ten times. This chain uses TRBV29-1 with TRBJ2-5; D not certain. The CDR3 has 11 amino acids. The V end was cut by 5 bases, the J end by 4 bases, with 8 bases between. The V gene's germline CDR1 is SQVTM and CDR2 ANQGSEA. Here the CDR3 DNA reads TGCAGCGTTCGGACCAGAGAGACCCAGTACTTC. This gives the protein CSVRTRETQYF.

This clonotype was detected only a few times. The chain uses TRBV6-1 and TRBJ1-2; the D gene is possibly TRBD1 (6 bases). Germline V lookup: CDR1 MNHNS, CDR2 SASEGT. Trimming took 0 bases from V and 2 from J, leaving 16 bases between them. The CDR3 runs to 17 residues. This chain's CDR3 is CASSEAPFSTGNYGYTF. The CDR3, as DNA: TGTGCCAGCAGTGAAGCGCCGTTCTCGACAGGAAACTATGGCTACACCTTC.

This sequence joins TRBV6-5 and TRBJ1-6, with 9 bases fitting TRBD1. With 5 bases clipped from V and 11 bases from J, the junction kept 10 bases outside the gene matches. CDR1 and CDR2 (germline): MNHEY, SVGAGI. The CDR3 has 15 amino acids. The CDR3 region is CASSPGQGFRAPLHF. CDR3 nucleotides: TGTGCCAGCAGTCCGGGACAGGGCTTTCGCGCACCCCTCCACTTT.

This clonotype was seen repeatedly, ten times or more. J is TRBJ2-7 and V is TRBV18; weak D call: TRBD1 (5 bases). The CDR3 contains 15 residues. V lost 2 bases and J 6 bases, leaving 17 bases between the germline ends. Germline loops: CDR1 KGHSH, CDR2 LQKENI. The CDR3 loop is CASSPISRVTIEQYF. The CDR3 region has the DNA TGTGCCAGCTCACCAATATCCAGGGTGACAATCGAGCAGTACTTC.

Written as DNA, the CDR3 is TGCAGTGCCATGGTCTGGGGCACTGAAGCTTTCTTT. Translated, it gives CSAMVWGTEAFF. The chain has TRBV20-1 and TRBJ1-1; no reliable D call. CDR1 is DFQATT, CDR2 SNEGSKA, per germline (reference sequence). The V end was cut by 6 bases, the J end by 4 bases, with 12 bases between. The CDR3 loop spans 12 amino acids.

The chain uses TRBV11-2 and TRBJ1-2, with TRBD1 identical over 7 bases. CDR3 size: 16 residues. J lost 0 bases, V lost 0 bases, and 4 bases had no gene match. The germline V gene encodes CDR1 SGHAT and CDR2 FQNNGV. DNA of the CDR3: TGTGCCAGCAGCTTAGATTACAGGGGACCTAACTATGGCTACACCTTC. This encodes CASSLDYRGPNYGYTF. Supplemented by reference TRBV11-2 and TRBJ1-2, the full variable domain reads EAGVAQSPRYKIIEKRQSVAFWCNPISGHATLYWYQQILGQGPKLLIQFQNNGVVDDSQLPKDRFSAERLKGVDSTLKIQPAKLEDSAVYLCASSLDYRGPNYGYTFGSGTRLTVV.

The chain carries TRBV7-6 and TRBJ2-7; 7 bases align to TRBD2. V lost 1 base and J lost 0; bases outside the gene matches: 9. This CDR3 region has 17 residues. Germline CDR1 SGHVS, CDR2 FNYEAQ. CDR3 DNA sequence: TGTGCCAGCAGCTTAGGTTTAGCGGGCCTGAGCTCCTACGAGCAGTACTTC. Protein: CASSLGLAGLSSYEQYF. Variable domain in full (rest from reference TRBV7-6 and TRBJ2-7): GAGVSQSPRYKVTKRGQDVALRCDPISGHVSLYWYRQALGQGPEFLTYFNYEAQQDKSGLPNDRFSAERPEGSISTLTIQRTEQRDSAMYRCASSLGLAGLSSYEQYFGPGTRLTVT.